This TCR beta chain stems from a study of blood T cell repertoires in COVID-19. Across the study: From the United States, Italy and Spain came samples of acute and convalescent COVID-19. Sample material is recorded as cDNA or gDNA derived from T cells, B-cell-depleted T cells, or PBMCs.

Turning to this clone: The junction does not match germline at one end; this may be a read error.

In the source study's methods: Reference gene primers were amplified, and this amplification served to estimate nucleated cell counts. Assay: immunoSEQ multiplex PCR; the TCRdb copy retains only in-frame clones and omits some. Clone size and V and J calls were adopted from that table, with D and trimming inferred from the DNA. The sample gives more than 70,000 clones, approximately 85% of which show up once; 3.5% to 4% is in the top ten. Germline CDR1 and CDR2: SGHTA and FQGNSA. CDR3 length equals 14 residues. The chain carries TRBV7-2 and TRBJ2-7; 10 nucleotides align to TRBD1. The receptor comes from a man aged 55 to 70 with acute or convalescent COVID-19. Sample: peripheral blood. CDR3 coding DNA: TGTGCCAGCAGCTCGCAGTTGGGACAGGGGTTAGAGTCCTTC. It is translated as CASSSQLGQGLESF.